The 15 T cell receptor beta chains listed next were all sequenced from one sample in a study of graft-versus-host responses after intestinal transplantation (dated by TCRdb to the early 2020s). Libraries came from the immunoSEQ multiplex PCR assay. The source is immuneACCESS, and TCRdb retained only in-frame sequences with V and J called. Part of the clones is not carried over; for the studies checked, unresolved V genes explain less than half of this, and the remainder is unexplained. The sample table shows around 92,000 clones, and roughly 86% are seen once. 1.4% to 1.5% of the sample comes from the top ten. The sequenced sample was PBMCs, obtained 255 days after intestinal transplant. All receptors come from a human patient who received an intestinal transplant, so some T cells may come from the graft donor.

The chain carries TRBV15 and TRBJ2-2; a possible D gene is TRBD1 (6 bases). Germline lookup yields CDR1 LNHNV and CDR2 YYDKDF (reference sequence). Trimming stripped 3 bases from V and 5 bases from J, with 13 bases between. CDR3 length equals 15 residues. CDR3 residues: CATSRVPQGTGELFF. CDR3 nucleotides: TGTGCCACCAGCAGGGTCCCACAGGGTACCGGGGAGCTGTTTTTT.

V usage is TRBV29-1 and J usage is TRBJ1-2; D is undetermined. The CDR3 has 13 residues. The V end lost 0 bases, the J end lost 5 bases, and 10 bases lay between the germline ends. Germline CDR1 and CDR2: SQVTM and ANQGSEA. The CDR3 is CSVEDTVKYGYTF. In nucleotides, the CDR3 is TGCAGCGTTGAAGATACAGTAAAGTATGGCTACACCTTC. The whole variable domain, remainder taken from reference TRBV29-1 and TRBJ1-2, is SAVISQKPSRDICQRGTSLTIQCQVDSQVTMMFWYRQQPGQSLTLIATANQGSEATYESGFVIDKFPISRPNLTFSTLTVSNMSPEDSSIYLCSVEDTVKYGYTFGSGTRLTVV.

As DNA, the CDR3 is TGTGCCAGCAGCCTCAAGGGGGTAAGCCTACGGGAGCAGTACTTC. It specifies CASSLKGVSLREQYF. The chain combines TRBV6-5 with TRBJ2-7, with D maybe TRBD1 (6 bases). The ends were cut back, 6 bases at V and 7 bases at J, with 22 bases in the middle. Per germline, CDR1 MNHEY and CDR2 SVGAGI. This CDR3 has 15 residues.

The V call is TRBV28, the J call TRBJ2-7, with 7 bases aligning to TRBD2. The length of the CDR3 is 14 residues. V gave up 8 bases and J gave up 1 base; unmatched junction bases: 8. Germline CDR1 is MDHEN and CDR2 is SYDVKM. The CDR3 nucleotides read TGTGCCAGCGTTGACCCCGGGAGGTCCTACGAGCAGTACTTC. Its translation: CASVDPGRSYEQYF.

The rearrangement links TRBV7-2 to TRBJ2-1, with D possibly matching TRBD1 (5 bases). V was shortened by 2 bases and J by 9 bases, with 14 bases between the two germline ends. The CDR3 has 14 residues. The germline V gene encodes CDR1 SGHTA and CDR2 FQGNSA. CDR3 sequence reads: CASSLSVGTGEQFF. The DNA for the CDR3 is TGTGCCAGCAGCTTATCGGTTGGCACAGGTGAGCAGTTCTTC.

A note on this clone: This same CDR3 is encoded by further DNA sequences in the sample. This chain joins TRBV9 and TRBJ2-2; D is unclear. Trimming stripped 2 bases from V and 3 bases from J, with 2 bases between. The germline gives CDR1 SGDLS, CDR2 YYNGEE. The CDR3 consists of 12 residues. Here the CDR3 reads CASSVYTGELFF. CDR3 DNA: TGTGCCAGCAGCGTTTACACCGGGGAGCTGTTTTTT.

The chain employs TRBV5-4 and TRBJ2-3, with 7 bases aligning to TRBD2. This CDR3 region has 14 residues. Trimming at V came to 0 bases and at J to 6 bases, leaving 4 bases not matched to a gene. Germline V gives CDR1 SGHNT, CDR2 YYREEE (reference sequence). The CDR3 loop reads CASSLAGGRDTQYF. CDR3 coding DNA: TGTGCCAGCAGCTTGGCGGGGGGAAGGGATACGCAGTATTTT.

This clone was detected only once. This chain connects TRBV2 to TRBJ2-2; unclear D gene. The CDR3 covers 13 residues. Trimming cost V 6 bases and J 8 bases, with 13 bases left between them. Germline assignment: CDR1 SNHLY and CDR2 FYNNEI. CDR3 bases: TGTGCCAGCAGCAGCATCGCGTTGGGGGAGCTGTTTTTT. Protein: CASSSIALGELFF.

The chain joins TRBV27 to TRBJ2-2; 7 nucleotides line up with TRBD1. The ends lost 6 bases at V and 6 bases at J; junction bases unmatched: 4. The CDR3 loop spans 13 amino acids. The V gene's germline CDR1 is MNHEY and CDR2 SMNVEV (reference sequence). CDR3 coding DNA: TGTGCCAGCAGGGTACAGGGGCCCGGGGAGCTGTTTTTT. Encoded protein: CASRVQGPGELFF.

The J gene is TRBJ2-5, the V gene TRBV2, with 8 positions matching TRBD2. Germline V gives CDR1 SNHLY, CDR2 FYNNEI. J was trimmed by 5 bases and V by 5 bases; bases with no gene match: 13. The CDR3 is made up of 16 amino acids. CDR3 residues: CASSSPTSVVGETQYF. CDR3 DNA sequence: TGTGCCAGCAGTTCCCCGACTAGCGTGGTTGGGGAGACCCAGTACTTC.

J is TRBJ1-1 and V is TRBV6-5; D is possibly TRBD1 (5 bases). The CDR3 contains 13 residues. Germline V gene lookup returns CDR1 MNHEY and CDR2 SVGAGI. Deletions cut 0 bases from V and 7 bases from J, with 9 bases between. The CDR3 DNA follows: TGTGCCAGCAGTTACTCGGGGGGAAATGAAGCTTTCTTT. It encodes CASSYSGGNEAFF.

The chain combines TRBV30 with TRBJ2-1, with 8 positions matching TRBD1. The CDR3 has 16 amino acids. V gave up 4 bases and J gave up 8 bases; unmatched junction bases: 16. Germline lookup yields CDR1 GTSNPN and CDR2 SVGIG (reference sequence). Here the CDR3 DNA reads TGTGCCTGGATTACCCCCAGGACAGGGTTTCGTGATGAGCAGTTCTTC. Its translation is CAWITPRTGFRDEQFF.

The CDR3, as DNA: TGTGCCGGAGGCTCCCGGGACAGGGGGAACACTGAAGCTTTCTTT. Protein product: CAGGSRDRGNTEAFF. The chain recombines TRBV5-4 with TRBJ1-1, with 10 nucleotides matching TRBD1. CDR3 size: 15 residues. The trim removed 10 bases at V and 1 base at J, leaving 10 bases unmatched. Germline V lookup: CDR1 SGHNT, CDR2 YYREEE (reference sequence).

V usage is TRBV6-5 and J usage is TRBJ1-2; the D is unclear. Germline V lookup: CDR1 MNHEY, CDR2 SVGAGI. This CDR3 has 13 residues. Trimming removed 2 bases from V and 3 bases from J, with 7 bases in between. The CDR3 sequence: CASSYGTDYGYTF. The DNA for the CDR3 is TGTGCCAGCAGTTACGGTACAGACTATGGCTACACCTTC.

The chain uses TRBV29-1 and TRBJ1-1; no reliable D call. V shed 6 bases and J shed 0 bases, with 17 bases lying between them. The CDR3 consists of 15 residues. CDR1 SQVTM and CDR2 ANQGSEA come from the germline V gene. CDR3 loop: CSVAQGPVLNTEAFF. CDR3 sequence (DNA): TGCAGCGTGGCTCAAGGGCCCGTCTTGAACACTGAAGCTTTCTTT.